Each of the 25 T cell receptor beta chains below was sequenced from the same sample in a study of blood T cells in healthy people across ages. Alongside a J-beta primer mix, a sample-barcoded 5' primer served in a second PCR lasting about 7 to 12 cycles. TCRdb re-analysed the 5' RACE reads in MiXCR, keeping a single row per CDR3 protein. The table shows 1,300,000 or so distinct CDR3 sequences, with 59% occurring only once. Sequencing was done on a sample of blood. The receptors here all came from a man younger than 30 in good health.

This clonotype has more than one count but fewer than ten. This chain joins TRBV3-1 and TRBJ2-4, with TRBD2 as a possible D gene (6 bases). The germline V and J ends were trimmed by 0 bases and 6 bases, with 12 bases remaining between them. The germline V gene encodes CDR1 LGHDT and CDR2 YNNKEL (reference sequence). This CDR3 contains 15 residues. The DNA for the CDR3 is TGTGCCAGCAGCCAAGATATTGGTAGCGGAAACATTCAGTACTTC. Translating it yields CASSQDIGSGNIQYF.

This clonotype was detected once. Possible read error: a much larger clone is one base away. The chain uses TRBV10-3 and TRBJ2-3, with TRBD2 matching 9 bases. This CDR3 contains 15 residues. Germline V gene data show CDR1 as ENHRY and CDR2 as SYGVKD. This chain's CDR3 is CAITSGLAEADTPYF. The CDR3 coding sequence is TGTGCCATCACCTCGGGACTAGCTGAAGCAGATACGCCGTATTTT.

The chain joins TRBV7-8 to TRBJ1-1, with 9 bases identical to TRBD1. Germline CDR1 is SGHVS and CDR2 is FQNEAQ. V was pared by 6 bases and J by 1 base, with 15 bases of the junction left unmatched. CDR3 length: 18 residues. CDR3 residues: CASRLQGALTSWNTEAFF. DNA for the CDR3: TGTGCCAGCAGGTTACAGGGGGCGCTTACCTCTTGGAACACTGAAGCTTTCTTT.

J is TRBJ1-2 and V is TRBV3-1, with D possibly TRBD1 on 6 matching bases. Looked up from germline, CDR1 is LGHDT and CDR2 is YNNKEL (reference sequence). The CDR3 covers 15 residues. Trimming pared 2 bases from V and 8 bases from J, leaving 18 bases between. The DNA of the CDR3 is TGTGCCAGCAGCCAAACCCTAGAGACAGGCGGCGGCTACACCTTC. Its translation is CASSQTLETGGGYTF.

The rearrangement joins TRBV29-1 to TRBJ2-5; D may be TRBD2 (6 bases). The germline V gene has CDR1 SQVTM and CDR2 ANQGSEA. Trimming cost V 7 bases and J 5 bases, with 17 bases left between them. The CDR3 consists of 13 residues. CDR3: CSGGDSGWETQYF. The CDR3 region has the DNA TGCAGCGGCGGGGACTCTGGGTGGGAGACCCAGTACTTC.

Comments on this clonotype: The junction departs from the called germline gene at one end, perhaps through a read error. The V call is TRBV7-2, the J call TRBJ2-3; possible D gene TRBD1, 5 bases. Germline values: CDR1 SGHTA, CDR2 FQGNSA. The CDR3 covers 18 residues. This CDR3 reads CASGLAIQARGKTDTQYF. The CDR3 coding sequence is TGTGCCAGCGGCTTAGCAATTCAGGCAAGGGGCAAGACAGATACGCAGTATTTT.

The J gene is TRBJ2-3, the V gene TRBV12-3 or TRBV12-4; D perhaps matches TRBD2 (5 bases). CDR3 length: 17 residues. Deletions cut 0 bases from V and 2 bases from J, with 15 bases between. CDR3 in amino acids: CASSLAPPRLLTDTQYF. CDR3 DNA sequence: TGTGCCAGCAGTTTAGCCCCCCCCCGACTACTCACAGATACGCAGTATTTT.

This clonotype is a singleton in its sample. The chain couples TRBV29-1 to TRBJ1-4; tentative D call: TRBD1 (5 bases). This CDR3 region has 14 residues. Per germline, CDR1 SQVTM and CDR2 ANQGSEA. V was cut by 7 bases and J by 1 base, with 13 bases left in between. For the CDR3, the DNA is TGCAGCGCTATTCGGGGGGGAACTAATGAAAAACTGTTTTTT. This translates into CSAIRGGTNEKLFF. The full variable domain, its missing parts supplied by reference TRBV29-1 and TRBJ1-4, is SAVISQKPSRDICQRGTSLTIQCQVDSQVTMMFWYRQQPGQSLTLIATANQGSEATYESGFVIDKFPISRPNLTFSTLTVSNMSPEDSSIYLCSAIRGGTNEKLFFGSGTQLSVL.

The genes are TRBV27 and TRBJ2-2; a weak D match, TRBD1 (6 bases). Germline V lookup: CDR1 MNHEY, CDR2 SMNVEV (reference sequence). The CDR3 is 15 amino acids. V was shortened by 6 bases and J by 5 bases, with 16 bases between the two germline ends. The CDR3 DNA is TGTGCCAGCAGACCGGACAGATATCCTACCGGGGAGCTGTTTTTT. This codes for CASRPDRYPTGELFF.

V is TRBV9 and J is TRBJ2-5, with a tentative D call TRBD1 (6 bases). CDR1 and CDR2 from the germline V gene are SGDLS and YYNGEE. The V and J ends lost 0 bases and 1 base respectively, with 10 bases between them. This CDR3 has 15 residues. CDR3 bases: TGTGCCAGCAGCGTAGGAACAGGGTTCCAAGAGACCCAGTACTTC. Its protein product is CASSVGTGFQETQYF.

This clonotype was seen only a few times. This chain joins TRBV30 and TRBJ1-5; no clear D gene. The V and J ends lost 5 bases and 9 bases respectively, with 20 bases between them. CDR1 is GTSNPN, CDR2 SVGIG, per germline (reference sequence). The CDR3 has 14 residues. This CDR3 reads CAWQSIPGLSPQHF. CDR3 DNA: TGTGCCTGGCAGTCGATCCCGGGGTTATCGCCCCAGCATTTT.

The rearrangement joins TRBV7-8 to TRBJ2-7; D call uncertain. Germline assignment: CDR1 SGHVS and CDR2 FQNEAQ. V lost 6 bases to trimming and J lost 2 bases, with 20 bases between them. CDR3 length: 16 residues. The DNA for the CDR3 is TGTGCCAGCAGTTCCGGTCAGCTACACCCTCCCTACGAGCAGTACTTC. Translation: CASSSGQLHPPYEQYF.

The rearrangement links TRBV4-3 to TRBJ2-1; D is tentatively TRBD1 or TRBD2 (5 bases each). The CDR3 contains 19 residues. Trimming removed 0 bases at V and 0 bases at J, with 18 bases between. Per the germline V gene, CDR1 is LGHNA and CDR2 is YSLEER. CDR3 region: CASSQEMSQGASSYNEQFF. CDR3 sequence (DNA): TGCGCCAGCAGCCAAGAGATGTCTCAGGGAGCCAGCTCCTACAATGAGCAGTTCTTC.

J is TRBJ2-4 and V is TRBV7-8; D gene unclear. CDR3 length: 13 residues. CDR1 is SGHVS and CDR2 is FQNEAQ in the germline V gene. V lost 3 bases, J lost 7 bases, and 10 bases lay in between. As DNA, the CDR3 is TGTGCCAGCAGCTTGGACCTTAGGAACATTCAGTACTTC. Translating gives CASSLDLRNIQYF.

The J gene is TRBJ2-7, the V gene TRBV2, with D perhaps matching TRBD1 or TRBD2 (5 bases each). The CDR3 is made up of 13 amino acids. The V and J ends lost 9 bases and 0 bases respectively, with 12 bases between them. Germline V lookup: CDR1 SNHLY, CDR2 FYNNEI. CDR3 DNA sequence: TGTGCCAGGTCGGGACGGAGCTCCTACGAGCAGTACTTC. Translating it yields CARSGRSSYEQYF. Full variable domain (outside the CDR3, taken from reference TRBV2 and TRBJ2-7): EPEVTQTPSHQVTQMGQEVILRCVPISNHLYFYWYRQILGQKVEFLVSFYNNEISEKSEIFDDQFSVERPDGSNFTLKIRSTKLEDSAMYFCARSGRSSYEQYFGPGTRLTVT.

DNA of the CDR3: TGTGCCAGCAGTTTAACCCTGGAGGGGAGGGAGCAGTACTTC. Its protein is CASSLTLEGREQYF. The chain joins TRBV12-3 or TRBV12-4 to TRBJ2-5; the match to TRBD2 covers 7 bases. The V segment lost 2 bases and the J segment 11 bases; nucleotides outside the gene matches: 11. This CDR3 is 14 amino acids long.

The CDR3 coding sequence is TGTGCCAGCAGCTTAAAGGGCCGCAATTCACCCCTCCACTTT. Residues: CASSLKGRNSPLHF. V is TRBV7-2 and J is TRBJ1-6; D gene ambiguous. The germline CDR1 and CDR2 sequences are SGHTA and FQGNSA. V was cut by 2 bases and J by 7 bases, with 9 bases left in between. This CDR3 contains 14 residues.

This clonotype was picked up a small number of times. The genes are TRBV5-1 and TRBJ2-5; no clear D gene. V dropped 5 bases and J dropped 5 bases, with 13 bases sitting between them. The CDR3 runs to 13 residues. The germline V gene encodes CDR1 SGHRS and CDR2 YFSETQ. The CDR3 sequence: CASSSSRRETQYF. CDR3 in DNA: TGCGCCAGCAGTTCGTCGAGACGGGAGACCCAGTACTTC.

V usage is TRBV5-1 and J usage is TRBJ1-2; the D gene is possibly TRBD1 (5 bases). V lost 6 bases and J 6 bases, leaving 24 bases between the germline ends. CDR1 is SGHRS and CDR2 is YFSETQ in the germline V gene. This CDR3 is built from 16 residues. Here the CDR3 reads CASKFYGGNDKHGYTF. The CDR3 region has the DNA TGCGCCAGCAAGTTCTATGGGGGGAATGACAAACATGGCTACACCTTC.

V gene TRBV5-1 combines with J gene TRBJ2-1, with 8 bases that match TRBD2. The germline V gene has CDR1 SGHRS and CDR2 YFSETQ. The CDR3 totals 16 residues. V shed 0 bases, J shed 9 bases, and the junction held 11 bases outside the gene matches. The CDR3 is CASSLVSTGGTPEQFF. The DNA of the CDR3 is TGCGCCAGCAGCTTGGTTTCTACGGGAGGGACCCCTGAGCAGTTCTTC. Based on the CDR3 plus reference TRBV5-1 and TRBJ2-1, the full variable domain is KAGVTQTPRYLIKTRGQQVTLSCSPISGHRSVSWYQQTPGQGLQFLFEYFSETQRNKGNFPGRFSGRQFSNSRSEMNVSTLELGDSALYLCASSLVSTGGTPEQFFGPGTRLTVL.

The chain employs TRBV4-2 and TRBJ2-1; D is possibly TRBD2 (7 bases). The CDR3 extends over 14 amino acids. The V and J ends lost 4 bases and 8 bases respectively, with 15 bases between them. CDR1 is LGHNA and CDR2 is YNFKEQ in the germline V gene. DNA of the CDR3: TGTGCCAGCAGCCGGGAAAAGGGGGGGTATGAGCAGTTCTTC. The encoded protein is CASSREKGGYEQFF.

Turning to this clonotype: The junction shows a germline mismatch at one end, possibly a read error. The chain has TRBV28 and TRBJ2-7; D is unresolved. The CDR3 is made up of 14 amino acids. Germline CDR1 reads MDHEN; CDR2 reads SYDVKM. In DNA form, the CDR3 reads TGTGCTAGCAGTTTTCAGCGTGTCGACTACGAGCAGTACTTC. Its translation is CASSFQRVDYEQYF.

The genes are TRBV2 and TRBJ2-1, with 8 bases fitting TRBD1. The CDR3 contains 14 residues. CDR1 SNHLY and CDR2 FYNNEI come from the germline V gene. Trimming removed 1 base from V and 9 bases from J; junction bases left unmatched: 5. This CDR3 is CASSEGQGLSEQFF. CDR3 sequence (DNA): TGTGCCAGCAGTGAAGGACAGGGGTTATCTGAGCAGTTCTTC.

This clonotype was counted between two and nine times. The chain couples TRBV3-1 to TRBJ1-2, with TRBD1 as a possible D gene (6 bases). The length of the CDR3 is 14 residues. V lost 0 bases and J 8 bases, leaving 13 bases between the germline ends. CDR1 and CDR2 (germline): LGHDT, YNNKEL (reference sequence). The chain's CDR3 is CASSQDTGRGGYTF. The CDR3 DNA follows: TGTGCCAGCAGCCAAGACACAGGGAGAGGAGGCTACACCTTC. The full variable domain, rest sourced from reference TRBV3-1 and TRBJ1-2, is DTAVSQTPKYLVTQMGNDKSIKCEQNLGHDTMYWYKQDSKKFLKIMFSYNNKELIINETVPNRFSPKSPDKAHLNLHINSLELGDSAVYFCASSQDTGRGGYTFGSGTRLTVV.

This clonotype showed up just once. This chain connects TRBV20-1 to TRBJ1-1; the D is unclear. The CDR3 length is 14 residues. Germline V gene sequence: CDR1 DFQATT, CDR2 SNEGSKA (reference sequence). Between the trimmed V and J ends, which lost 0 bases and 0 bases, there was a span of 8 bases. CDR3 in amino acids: CSARDSQVNTEAFF. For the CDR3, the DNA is TGCAGTGCTAGAGATTCCCAGGTGAACACTGAAGCTTTCTTT.